The 26 T cell receptor beta chains reported below all come from one sample, sequenced in a study of OX40 agonist ivuxolimab in advanced cancers. Assay: immunoSEQ multiplex PCR; the TCRdb copy retains only in-frame clones and omits some. Of 65,000 to 80,000 clones listed, about 89% are singletons. Sequences were derived from CD4+ or CD8+ T cells sorted from blood, sampled in a trial of the OX40 agonist ivuxolimab. Receptors were obtained from an adult with an advanced solid tumor such as melanoma, head and neck, liver or kidney cancer.

In this sample, this clone turned up a few times. The chain uses TRBV19 and TRBJ1-5, with D uncertain. CDR1 is LNHDA and CDR2 is SQIVND in the germline V gene (reference sequence). V lost 0 bases to trimming and J lost 8 bases, with 5 bases between them. CDR3 length: 12 amino acids. The CDR3 DNA is TGTGCCAGTAGTATAGAGGTCAAGCCCCAGCATTTT. Encoded protein: CASSIEVKPQHF.

The V call is TRBV29-1, the J call TRBJ1-1; 10 nucleotides line up with TRBD1. The trim removed 7 bases at V and 11 bases at J, leaving 19 bases unmatched. CDR1 and CDR2 from the germline V gene are SQVTM and ANQGSEA. This CDR3 contains 15 residues. The CDR3 DNA reads TGCAGCGCCCGCGGTGGACAGGGGGAGGTGTCTGGGGCTTTCTTT. Protein sequence: CSARGGQGEVSGAFF. The complete variable domain, with remaining parts taken from reference TRBV29-1 and TRBJ1-1, reads SAVISQKPSRDICQRGTSLTIQCQVDSQVTMMFWYRQQPGQSLTLIATANQGSEATYESGFVIDKFPISRPNLTFSTLTVSNMSPEDSSIYLCSARGGQGEVSGAFFGQGTRLTVV.

The rearrangement links TRBV7-8 to TRBJ2-1; TRBD2 matches 7 bases. This CDR3 is built from 17 residues. V gave up 2 bases and J gave up 9 bases; unmatched junction bases: 16. CDR1 and CDR2 (germline): SGHVS, FQNEAQ. The CDR3 nucleotides read TGTGCCAGCAGCTTATCACCGTTTTGGGGGGAGGGCCTTGAGCAGTTCTTC. It is translated as CASSLSPFWGEGLEQFF. The full variable domain, completed using reference TRBV7-8 and TRBJ2-1, is GAGVSQSPRYKVAKRGQDVALRCDPISGHVSLFWYQQALGQGPEFLTYFQNEAQLDKSGLPSDRFFAERPEGSVSTLKIQRTQQEDSAVYLCASSLSPFWGEGLEQFFGPGTRLTVL.

CDR3 bases: TGTGCCTGGAGTGTATTGGCCTCTGGGGCCAACGTCCTGACTTTC. Translated, it gives CAWSVLASGANVLTF. The chain has TRBV30 and TRBJ2-6; the D is unclear. In germline, CDR1 is GTSNPN, CDR2 SVGIG (reference sequence). The germline V and J ends were trimmed by 0 bases and 0 bases, with 6 bases remaining between them. The CDR3 is made up of 15 amino acids.

Only one count was recorded for this clone. This sequence joins TRBV7-6 and TRBJ2-5, with no clear D. The germline CDR1 and CDR2 sequences are SGHVS and FNYEAQ. This CDR3 is built from 11 residues. Trimming removed 5 bases at V and 5 bases at J, with 6 bases between. DNA of the CDR3: TGTGCCAGCAGCACCGAGGAGACCCAGTACTTC. Its translation is CASSTEETQYF.

V and J are TRBV4-1 and TRBJ1-4; no definite D call. Trimming shortened V by 0 bases and J by 7 bases, and 3 bases separated the two germline ends. The CDR3 is 12 residues long. Germline CDR1 and CDR2: MGHRA and YSYEKL. The CDR3 DNA sequence: TGCGCCAGCAGCCAAGAAAGTGAAAAACTGTTTTTT. It encodes CASSQESEKLFF.

This chain connects TRBV19 to TRBJ2-1; D is perhaps TRBD2 (7 bases). The V end was cut by 5 bases, the J end by 5 bases, with 16 bases between. The CDR3 extends over 15 amino acids. Looked up from germline, CDR1 is LNHDA and CDR2 is SQIVND (reference sequence). The CDR3 nucleotides read TGTGCCAGTAGTCCCGCCGGGGGGCGAAACAATGAGCAGTTCTTC. Translation gives CASSPAGGRNNEQFF.

The gene calls are TRBV4-2 and TRBJ1-5; D call uncertain. There are 13 residues in the CDR3. Deletions cut 1 base from V and 5 bases from J, with 6 bases between. From germline, CDR1 is LGHNA and CDR2 YNFKEQ. This chain's CDR3 is CASSQGRDQPQHF. As DNA, the CDR3 is TGTGCCAGCAGCCAAGGGCGGGATCAGCCCCAGCATTTT.

This sequence joins TRBV23-1 and TRBJ2-7; D not certain. TRBV23-1 is labeled an ORF, and its function is uncertain. The CDR3 loop spans 9 amino acids. V was shortened by 9 bases and J by 3 bases, with 3 bases between the two germline ends. The CDR3 DNA reads as TGCGCCAGGGACTACGAGCAGTACTTC. Translating it yields CARDYEQYF.

The rearrangement links TRBV11-2 to TRBJ2-7; no clear D. Germline V gene data show CDR1 as SGHAT and CDR2 as FQNNGV. This CDR3 is built from 14 residues. Trimming cost V 1 base and J 0 bases, with 7 bases left between them. The CDR3 here is CASSLASLSYEQYF. The CDR3 DNA is TGTGCCAGCAGCTTAGCCAGTCTCTCCTACGAGCAGTACTTC. Drawing the rest from reference TRBV11-2 and TRBJ2-7, the complete variable domain is EAGVAQSPRYKIIEKRQSVAFWCNPISGHATLYWYQQILGQGPKLLIQFQNNGVVDDSQLPKDRFSAERLKGVDSTLKIQPAKLEDSAVYLCASSLASLSYEQYFGPGTRLTVT.

V usage is TRBV16 and J usage is TRBJ1-1; tentatively, D is TRBD1 (5 bases). Trimming pared 3 bases from V and 0 bases from J, leaving 11 bases between. Germline loops: CDR1 KGHSY, CDR2 FQNENV. The CDR3 spans 15 residues. CDR3 protein: CASSHMGTVNTEAFF. The CDR3 DNA follows: TGTGCCAGCAGCCACATGGGGACGGTGAACACTGAAGCTTTCTTT.

The chain employs TRBV6-5 and TRBJ1-2, with 9 bases that match TRBD1. V dropped 6 bases and J dropped 6; count of bases not matched to a gene: 5. The CDR3 covers 13 residues. The germline CDR1 and CDR2 sequences are MNHEY and SVGAGI. As DNA, the CDR3 is TGTGCCAGCAGCGGACAGGGGAACCATGGCTACACCTTC. Protein product: CASSGQGNHGYTF.

This clone was recorded only once. The chain is built from TRBV5-1 and TRBJ2-1; TRBD2 aligns across 7 bases. V shed 4 bases, J shed 7 bases, and the junction held 8 bases outside the gene matches. Per the germline V gene, CDR1 is SGHRS and CDR2 is YFSETQ. The CDR3 sequence is 14 residues long. The chain's CDR3 is CASSNQRGGNEQFF. DNA of the CDR3: TGCGCCAGCAGCAACCAGAGGGGAGGGAATGAGCAGTTCTTC.

V and J are TRBV15 and TRBJ2-7; D is perhaps TRBD2 (5 bases). CDR1 and CDR2 (germline): LNHNV, YYDKDF (reference sequence). Trimming shortened V by 1 base and J by 6 bases, and 16 bases separated the two germline ends. This CDR3 comprises 15 residues. In nucleotides, the CDR3 is TGTGCCACCAGCAGAGCCGGGGTCAATCTCGGCGAGCAGTACTTC. This encodes CATSRAGVNLGEQYF.

The chain carries TRBV19 and TRBJ1-2; 8 positions agree with TRBD1. Trimming at V came to 0 bases and at J to 8 bases, leaving 8 bases not matched to a gene. CDR3 length equals 15 residues. The germline gives CDR1 LNHDA, CDR2 SQIVND (reference sequence). The chain's CDR3 is CASSIDRDRIDGYTF. The DNA of the CDR3 is TGTGCCAGTAGTATAGATCGGGACAGGATTGACGGCTACACCTTC.

J is TRBJ1-2 and V is TRBV7-2; D is unresolved. Germline V lookup: CDR1 SGHTA, CDR2 FQGNSA. This CDR3 is 13 amino acids long. Trimming shortened V by 5 bases and J by 0 bases, and 7 bases separated the two germline ends. Written as DNA, the CDR3 is TGTGCCAGCAGCCCGACCGCTAACTATGGCTACACCTTC. This gives the protein CASSPTANYGYTF. Complete variable domain (other parts from reference TRBV7-2 and TRBJ1-2): GAGVSQSPSNKVTEKGKDVELRCDPISGHTALYWYRQSLGQGLEFLIYFQGNSAPDKSGLPSDRFSAERTGGSVSTLTIQRTQQEDSAVYLCASSPTANYGYTFGSGTRLTVV.

The chain uses TRBV6-1 and TRBJ2-5, with 7 bases that match TRBD1. V was pared by 5 bases and J by 5 bases, with 5 bases of the junction left unmatched. This CDR3 region has 13 residues. Per germline, CDR1 MNHNS and CDR2 SASEGT. CDR3 coding DNA: TGTGCCAGCAGTACCGACAGGGTGGAGACCCAGTACTTC. It yields the protein CASSTDRVETQYF.

The chain recombines TRBV6-1 with TRBJ1-1; D is unresolved. The ends were cut back, 4 bases at V and 4 bases at J, with 13 bases in the middle. The germline V gene encodes CDR1 MNHNS and CDR2 SASEGT. This CDR3 has 14 residues. CDR3 residues: CASSGSSGVTEAFF. DNA for the CDR3: TGTGCCAGCAGTGGATCGTCTGGGGTCACTGAAGCTTTCTTT.

This CDR3 is CASSLEASGRGTGELFF. The CDR3 DNA sequence: TGTGCCAGCAGCTTGGAGGCTAGCGGGAGGGGTACCGGGGAGCTGTTTTTT. The gene calls are TRBV5-4 and TRBJ2-2, with 12 bases aligning to TRBD2. The CDR3 has 17 residues. The J segment lost 5 bases and the V segment lost 0 bases, leaving 5 bases of the junction unmatched. Per the germline V gene, CDR1 is SGHNT and CDR2 is YYREEE (reference sequence).

CDR3 coding DNA: TGTGCCAGCAGTACCTGGACAGGGCAGGGCTACACCTTC. As protein: CASSTWTGQGYTF. The chain links TRBV27 to TRBJ1-2; 8 positions agree with TRBD1. CDR1 MNHEY and CDR2 SMNVEV come from the germline V gene (reference sequence). The CDR3 length is 13 residues. The V and J ends lost 5 bases and 8 bases, in that order; junction bases with no gene match: 7.

This chain connects TRBV19 to TRBJ2-5, with TRBD1 identical over 9 bases. With 5 bases clipped from V and 4 bases from J, the junction kept 8 bases outside the gene matches. The CDR3 loop spans 15 amino acids. Germline-derived CDR1 and CDR2 are LNHDA and SQIVND (reference sequence). The CDR3 protein is CASSPGTGWGETQYF. In DNA, the CDR3 is TGTGCCAGTAGTCCCGGGACAGGGTGGGGAGAGACCCAGTACTTC. Full variable domain (remainder filled in from reference TRBV19 and TRBJ2-5): DGGITQSPKYLFRKEGQNVTLSCEQNLNHDAMYWYRQDPGQGLRLIYYSQIVNDFQKGDIAEGYSVSREKKESFPLTVTSAQKNPTAFYLCASSPGTGWGETQYFGPGTRLLVL.

CDR3: CASSSLRDTQNYGYTF. The CDR3 DNA is TGTGCCAGTAGTAGCCTCCGGGACACTCAAAACTATGGCTACACCTTC. The gene calls are TRBV19 and TRBJ1-2; D perhaps matches TRBD1 (6 bases). Trimming shortened V by 4 bases and J by 2 bases, and 17 bases separated the two germline ends. From germline, CDR1 is LNHDA and CDR2 SQIVND (reference sequence). The CDR3 is made up of 16 amino acids.

V is TRBV30 and J is TRBJ1-5, with TRBD1 as a possible D gene (6 bases). Germline values: CDR1 GTSNPN, CDR2 SVGIG (reference sequence). The CDR3 length is 11 residues. CDR3: CALGAGQPQHF. The CDR3 DNA reads TGTGCATTGGGGGCGGGTCAGCCCCAGCATTTT.

V is TRBV7-3 and J is TRBJ2-6; D not certain. The germline V and J ends were trimmed by 4 bases and 1 base, with 11 bases remaining between them. CDR3 length equals 16 residues. CDR1 and CDR2 (germline): SGHTA, FQGTGA. Here the CDR3 reads CASSSHRASGANVLTF. CDR3 DNA sequence: TGTGCCAGCAGCTCACATCGGGCGTCTGGGGCCAACGTCCTGACTTTC.

The J gene is TRBJ2-7, the V gene TRBV5-1; 9 nucleotides match TRBD1. The V gene's germline CDR1 is SGHRS and CDR2 YFSETQ. Germline trimming cut 0 bases from V and 0 bases from J; bases unmatched to any gene: 4. The CDR3 is 16 amino acids. In nucleotides, the CDR3 is TGCGCCAGCAGCTTGGAGGGACAGGGCAGCTCCTACGAGCAGTACTTC. Its translation is CASSLEGQGSSYEQYF. The full variable domain, rest sourced from reference TRBV5-1 and TRBJ2-7, is KAGVTQTPRYLIKTRGQQVTLSCSPISGHRSVSWYQQTPGQGLQFLFEYFSETQRNKGNFPGRFSGRQFSNSRSEMNVSTLELGDSALYLCASSLEGQGSSYEQYFGPGTRLTVT.

V and J are TRBV28 and TRBJ1-4; 9 positions agree with TRBD1. Trimming removed 5 bases from V and 5 bases from J; junction bases left unmatched: 3. From germline, CDR1 is MDHEN and CDR2 SYDVKM. This CDR3 is built from 14 residues. CDR3 sequence: CASSQGQGNEKLFF. In DNA form, the CDR3 reads TGTGCCAGCAGTCAAGGACAGGGGAATGAAAAACTGTTTTTT.